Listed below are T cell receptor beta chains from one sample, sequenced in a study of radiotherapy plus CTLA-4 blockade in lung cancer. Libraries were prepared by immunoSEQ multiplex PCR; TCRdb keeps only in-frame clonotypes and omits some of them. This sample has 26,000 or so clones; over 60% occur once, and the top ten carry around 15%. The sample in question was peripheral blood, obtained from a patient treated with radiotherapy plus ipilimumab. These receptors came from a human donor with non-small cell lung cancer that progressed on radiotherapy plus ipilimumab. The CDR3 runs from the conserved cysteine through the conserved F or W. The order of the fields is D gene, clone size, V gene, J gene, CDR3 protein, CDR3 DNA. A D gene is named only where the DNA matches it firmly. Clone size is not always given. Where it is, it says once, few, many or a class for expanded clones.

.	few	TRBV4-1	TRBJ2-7	CASSPLPDRPYEQYF	TGCGCCAGCAGCCCCCTACCCGACAGGCCCTACGAGCAGTACTTC
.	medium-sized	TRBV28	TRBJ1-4	CASSLSGDEKLFF	TGTGCCAGCAGTTTATCAGGAGATGAAAAACTGTTTTTT
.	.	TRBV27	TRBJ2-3	CASSPGLTTVADTQYF	TGTGCCAGCAGTCCTGGACTCACTACAGTCGCAGATACGCAGTATTTT
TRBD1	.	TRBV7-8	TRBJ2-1	CASSLGTGVPSHNEQFF	TGTGCCAGCAGCTTAGGGACAGGGGTCCCCTCACACAATGAGCAGTTCTTC
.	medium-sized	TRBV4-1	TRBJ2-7	CASSPSLGTYEQYF	TGCGCCAGCAGCCCTTCCCTAGGGACCTACGAGCAGTACTTC
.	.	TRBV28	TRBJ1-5	CASKEDSNQPQHF	TGTGCCAGCAAAGAGGATAGCAATCAGCCCCAGCATTTT
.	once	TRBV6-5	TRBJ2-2	CASSPQGNGELFF	TGTGCCAGCAGTCCACAGGGAAACGGGGAGCTGTTTTTT
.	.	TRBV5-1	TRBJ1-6	CASSLEGAAYSPLHF	TGCGCCAGCAGCTTGGAAGGAGCGGCTTATTCACCCCTCCACTTT
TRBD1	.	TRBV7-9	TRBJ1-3	CASSQQGTNTIYF	TGTGCCAGCAGCCAACAGGGGACAAACACCATATATTTT
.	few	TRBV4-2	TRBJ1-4	CASGVDSLNEKLFF	TGTGCCAGCGGGGTCGACAGCCTTAATGAAAAACTGTTTTTT
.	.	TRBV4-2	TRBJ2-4	CASSQRGKGDIQYF	TGTGCCAGCAGCCAAAGGGGAAAAGGGGACATTCAGTACTTC
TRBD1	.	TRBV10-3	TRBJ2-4	CAISTTGAPLAKNIQYF	TGTGCCATCAGTACCACAGGGGCACCACTAGCCAAAAACATTCAGTACTTC
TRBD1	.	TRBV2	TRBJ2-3	CASSQDRGFTDTQYF	TGTGCCAGCAGTCAGGACAGGGGATTCACAGATACGCAGTATTTT
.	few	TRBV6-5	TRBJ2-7	CASSYSGRLYEQYF	TGTGCCAGCAGTTACTCTGGGAGGCTGTACGAGCAGTACTTC
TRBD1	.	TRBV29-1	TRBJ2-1	CSIGQGISGNEQFF	TGCAGCATTGGACAGGGAATCTCTGGAAATGAGCAGTTCTTC
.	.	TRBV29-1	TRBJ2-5	CSVRRDPQETQYF	TGCAGCGTCCGTAGGGACCCCCAAGAGACCCAGTACTTC
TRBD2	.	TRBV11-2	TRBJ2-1	CASSLGTSGINEQFF	TGTGCCAGCAGCTTGGGGACTAGCGGGATCAATGAGCAGTTCTTC
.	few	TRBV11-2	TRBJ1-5	CASSQDRNQPQHF	TGTGCCAGCAGCCAAGACCGAAATCAGCCCCAGCATTTT
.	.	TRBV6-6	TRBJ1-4	CASRGDEKLFF	TGTGCCAGCAGGGGCGATGAAAAACTGTTTTTT
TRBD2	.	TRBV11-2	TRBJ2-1	CASSLGSTSGRDNEQFF	TGTGCCAGCAGCTTAGGATCGACTAGCGGGAGGGACAATGAGCAGTTCTTC
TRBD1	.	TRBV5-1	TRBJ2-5	CATRGLETQYF	TGCGCCACCAGGGGGCTGGAGACCCAGTACTTC
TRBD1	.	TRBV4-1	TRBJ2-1	CASSHGQGLEQFF	TGCGCCAGCAGCCACGGACAGGGATTGGAGCAGTTCTTC
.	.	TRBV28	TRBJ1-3	CASSSLPGNTIYF	TGTGCCAGCAGTTCACTCCCTGGAAACACCATATATTTT
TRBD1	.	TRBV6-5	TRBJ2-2	CASSYLTGSATGELFF	TGTGCCAGCAGTTACTTGACAGGGAGCGCCACCGGGGAGCTGTTTTTT
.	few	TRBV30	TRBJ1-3	CAWMQGSPGNTIYF	TGTGCCTGGATGCAGGGAAGTCCTGGAAACACCATATATTTT
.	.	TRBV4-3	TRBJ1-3	CASSQDGRGAGNTIYF	TGCGCCAGCAGCCAAGATGGCAGGGGCGCTGGAAACACCATATATTTT
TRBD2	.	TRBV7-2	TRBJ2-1	CASRSRDYTYNEQFF	TGTGCCAGCAGATCCCGGGACTACACATACAATGAGCAGTTCTTC
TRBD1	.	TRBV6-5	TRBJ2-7	CASRDSAYEQYF	TGTGCCAGTAGGGACAGCGCCTACGAGCAGTACTTC
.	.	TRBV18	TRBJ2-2	CASSPPARGGELFF	TGTGCCAGCTCACCACCGGCCAGGGGCGGGGAGCTGTTTTTT
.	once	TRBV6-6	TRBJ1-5	CASTPTGNNQPQHF	TGTGCCAGCACCCCGACGGGCAATAATCAGCCCCAGCATTTT
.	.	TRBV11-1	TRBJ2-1	CASSSTGNEQFF	TGTGCCAGCAGTTCCACCGGCAATGAGCAGTTCTTC
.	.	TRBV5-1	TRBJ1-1	CASSVQYRGNTEAFF	TGCGCCAGCAGCGTACAATACCGCGGGAACACTGAAGCTTTCTTT
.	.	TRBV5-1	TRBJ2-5	CASSLDGTSTETQYF	TGCGCCAGCAGCTTGGATGGGACGTCCACAGAGACCCAGTACTTC
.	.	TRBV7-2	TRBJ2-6	CASSLAAVSGANVLTF	TGTGCCAGCAGCTTAGCGGCGGTCTCTGGGGCCAACGTCCTGACTTTC
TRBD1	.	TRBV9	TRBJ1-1	CASSAQGVNTEAFF	TGTGCCAGCAGCGCACAGGGGGTGAACACTGAAGCTTTCTTT
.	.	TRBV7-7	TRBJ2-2	CASRAAVSTGELFF	TGTGCCAGCAGGGCGGCGGTCAGCACCGGGGAGCTGTTTTTT
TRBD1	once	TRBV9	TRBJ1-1	CASSPGTGINTEAFF	TGTGCCAGCAGTCCCGGGACAGGAATCAACACTGAAGCTTTCTTT
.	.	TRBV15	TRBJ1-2	CATSNSPALNYGYTF	TGTGCCACCAGCAATTCCCCAGCGCTGAACTATGGCTACACCTTC
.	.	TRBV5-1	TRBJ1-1	CASSAPGGKTEAFF	TGCGCCAGCAGCGCCCCGGGGGGCAAAACTGAAGCTTTCTTT
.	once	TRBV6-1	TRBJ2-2	CASSGSGTENTGELFF	TGTGCCAGCAGTGGTAGCGGGACAGAGAACACCGGGGAGCTGTTTTTT
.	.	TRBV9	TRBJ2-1	CASSGGDLYYEQFF	TGTGCCAGCAGCGGTGGGGACCTCTACTATGAGCAGTTCTTC
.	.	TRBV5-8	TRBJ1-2	CASSPYPGAYGYTF	TGTGCCAGCAGCCCCTATCCAGGGGCCTATGGCTACACCTTC
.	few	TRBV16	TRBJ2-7	CASSRSSGTYYEQYF	TGTGCCAGCAGCCGCTCGTCGGGGACCTACTACGAGCAGTACTTC
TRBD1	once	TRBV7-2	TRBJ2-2	CASSFQGAGGELFF	TGTGCCAGCAGCTTTCAGGGGGCTGGCGGGGAGCTGTTTTTT
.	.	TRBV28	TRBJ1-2	CASSFEGRAYGYTF	TGTGCCAGCAGTTTCGAAGGAAGGGCCTATGGCTACACCTTC
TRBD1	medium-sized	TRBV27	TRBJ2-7	CASRTGASNEQYF	TGTGCCAGTCGGACAGGGGCATCGAACGAGCAGTACTTC
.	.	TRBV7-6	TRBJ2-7	CASGGTTVEQYF	TGTGCCAGTGGCGGGACCACCGTCGAGCAGTACTTC
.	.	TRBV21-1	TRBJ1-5	CASRSRVATWHHQPQHF	TGTGCCAGCAGAAGCAGAGTAGCTACATGGCATCATCAGCCCCAGCATTTT
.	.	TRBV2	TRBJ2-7	CASSENEQYF	TGTGCCAGCAGTGAGAACGAGCAGTACTTC
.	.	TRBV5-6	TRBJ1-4	CASSLGRGRNEKLFF	TGTGCCAGCAGCTTGGGTCGGGGGCGCAATGAAAAACTGTTTTTT